This TCR beta chain was obtained from a study of control samples from healthy donors and cancer patients. Some clones are missing from TCRdb's copy, which holds only in-frame ones; the method was immunoSEQ multiplex PCR. The data hold 100,000 to 120,000 clones, with 70% to 90% observed a single time. CDR1 and CDR2 (germline): MNHEY, SVGAGI. The CDR3 covers 11 residues. The V end was cut by 8 bases, the J end by 8 bases, with 12 bases between. The chain joins TRBV6-5 to TRBJ1-2; no definite D call. The source of this sequence is a woman aged 55-69 years with lung cancer. The specimen was PBMCs. The CDR3 reads CASEGVGGYTF. The DNA of the CDR3 is TGTGCCAGCGAGGGAGTTGGGGGCTACACCTTC.